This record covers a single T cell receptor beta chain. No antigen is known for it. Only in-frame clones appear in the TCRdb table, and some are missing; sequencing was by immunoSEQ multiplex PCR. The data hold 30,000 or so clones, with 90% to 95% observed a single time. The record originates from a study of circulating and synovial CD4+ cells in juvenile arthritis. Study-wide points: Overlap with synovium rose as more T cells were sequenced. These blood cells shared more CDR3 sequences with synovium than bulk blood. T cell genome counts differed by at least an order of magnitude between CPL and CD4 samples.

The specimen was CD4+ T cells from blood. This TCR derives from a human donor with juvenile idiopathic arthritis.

CDR3 sequence reads: CASSPKETQYF. The CDR3 bases are TGTGCCAGCAGTCCAAAAGAGACCCAGTACTTC. V and J are TRBV7-2 and TRBJ2-5, with unresolved D. Deletions cut 6 bases from V and 3 bases from J, with 5 bases between. The CDR3 runs 11 residues. Germline CDR1 SGHTA, CDR2 FQGNSA.